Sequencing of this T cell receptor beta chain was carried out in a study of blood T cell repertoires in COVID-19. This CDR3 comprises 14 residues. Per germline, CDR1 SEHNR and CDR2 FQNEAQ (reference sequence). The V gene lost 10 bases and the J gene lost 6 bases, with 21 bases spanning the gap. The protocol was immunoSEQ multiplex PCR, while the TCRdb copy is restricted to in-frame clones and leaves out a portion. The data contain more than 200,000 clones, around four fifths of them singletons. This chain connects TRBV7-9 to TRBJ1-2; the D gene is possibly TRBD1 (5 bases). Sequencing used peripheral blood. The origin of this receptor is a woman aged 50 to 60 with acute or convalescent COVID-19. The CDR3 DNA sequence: TGTGCCACCCTAATGGTGGGGCAAGCTGATGGCTACACCTTC. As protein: CATLMVGQADGYTF.